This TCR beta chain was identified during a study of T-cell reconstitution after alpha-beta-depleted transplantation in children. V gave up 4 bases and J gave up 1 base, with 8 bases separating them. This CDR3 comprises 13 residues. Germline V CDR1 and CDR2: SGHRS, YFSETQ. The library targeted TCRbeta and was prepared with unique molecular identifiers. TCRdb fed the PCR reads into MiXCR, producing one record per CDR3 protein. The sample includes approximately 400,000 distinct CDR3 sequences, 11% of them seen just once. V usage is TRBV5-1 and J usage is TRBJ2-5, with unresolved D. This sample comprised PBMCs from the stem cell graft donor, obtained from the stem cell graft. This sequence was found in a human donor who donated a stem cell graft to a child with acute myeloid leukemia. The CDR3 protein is CASSPGFQETQYF. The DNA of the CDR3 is TGCGCCAGCAGCCCCGGCTTCCAAGAGACCCAGTACTTC.